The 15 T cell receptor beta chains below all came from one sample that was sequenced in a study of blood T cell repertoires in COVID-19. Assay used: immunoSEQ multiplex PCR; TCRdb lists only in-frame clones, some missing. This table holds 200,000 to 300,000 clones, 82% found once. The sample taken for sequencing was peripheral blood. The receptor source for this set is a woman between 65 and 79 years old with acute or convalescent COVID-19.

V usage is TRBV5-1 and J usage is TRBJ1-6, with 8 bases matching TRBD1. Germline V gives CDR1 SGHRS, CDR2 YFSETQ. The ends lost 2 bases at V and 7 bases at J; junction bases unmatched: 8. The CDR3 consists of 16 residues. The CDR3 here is CASSFGLGQGNSPLHF. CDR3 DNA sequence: TGCGCCAGCAGCTTCGGATTAGGACAGGGCAATTCACCCCTCCACTTT.

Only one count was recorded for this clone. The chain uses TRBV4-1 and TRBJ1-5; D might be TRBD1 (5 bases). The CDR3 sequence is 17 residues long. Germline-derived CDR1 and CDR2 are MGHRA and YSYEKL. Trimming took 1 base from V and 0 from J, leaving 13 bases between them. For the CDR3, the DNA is TGCGCCAGCAGCCAAGGGGCGGGACCGAATAGCAATCAGCCCCAGCATTTT. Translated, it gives CASSQGAGPNSNQPQHF.

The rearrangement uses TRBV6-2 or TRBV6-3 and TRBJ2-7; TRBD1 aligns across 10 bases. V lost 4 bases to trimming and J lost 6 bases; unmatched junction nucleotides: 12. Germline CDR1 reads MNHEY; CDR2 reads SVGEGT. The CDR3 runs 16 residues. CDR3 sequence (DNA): TGTGCCAGCAGTTCTTTCGGGACAGGGGTGCATCGCGAGCAGTACTTC. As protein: CASSSFGTGVHREQYF.

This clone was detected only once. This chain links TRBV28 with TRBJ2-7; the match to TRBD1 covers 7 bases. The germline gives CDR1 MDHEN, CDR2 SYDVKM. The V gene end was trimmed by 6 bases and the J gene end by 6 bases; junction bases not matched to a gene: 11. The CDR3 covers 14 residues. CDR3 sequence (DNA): TGTGCCAGCAGACCCCTGACAGGGTTGTCCGAGCAGTACTTC. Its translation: CASRPLTGLSEQYF.

CDR3 sequence (DNA): TGTGCCAGCAGCTCGGGACATCAGAACACTGAAGCTTTCTTT. Its protein product is CASSSGHQNTEAFF. The chain couples TRBV7-9 to TRBJ1-1; D is perhaps TRBD1 (6 bases). The CDR3 consists of 14 residues. Germline V gene sequence: CDR1 SEHNR, CDR2 FQNEAQ (reference sequence). Trimming stripped 4 bases from V and 1 base from J, with 10 bases between.

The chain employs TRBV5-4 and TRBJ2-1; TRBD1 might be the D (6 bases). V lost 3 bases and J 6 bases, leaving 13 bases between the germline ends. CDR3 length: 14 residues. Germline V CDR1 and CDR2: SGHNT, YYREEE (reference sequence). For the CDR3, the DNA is TGTGCCAGCAGCTCACACAGGGAAGGCAATGAGCAGTTCTTC. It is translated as CASSSHREGNEQFF.

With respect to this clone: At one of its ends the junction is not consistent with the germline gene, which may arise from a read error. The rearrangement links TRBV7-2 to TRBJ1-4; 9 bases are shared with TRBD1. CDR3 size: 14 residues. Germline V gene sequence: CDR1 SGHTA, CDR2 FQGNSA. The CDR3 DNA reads TGTGCCAGCAGCTCGGACAGGGGAGGGGAAAAACTGGTTTTT. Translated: CASSSDRGGEKLVF.

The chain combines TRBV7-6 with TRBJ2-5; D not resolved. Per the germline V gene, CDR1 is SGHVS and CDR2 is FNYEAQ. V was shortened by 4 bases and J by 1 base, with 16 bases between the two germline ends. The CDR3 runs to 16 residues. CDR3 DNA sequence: TGTGCCAGCAGCTCAGTATTACAGATTACCCAAGAGACCCAGTACTTC. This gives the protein CASSSVLQITQETQYF.

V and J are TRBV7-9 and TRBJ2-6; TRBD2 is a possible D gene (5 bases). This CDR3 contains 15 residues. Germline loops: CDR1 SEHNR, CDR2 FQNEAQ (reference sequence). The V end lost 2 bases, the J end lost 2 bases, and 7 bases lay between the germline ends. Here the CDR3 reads CASSLKGAGANVLTF. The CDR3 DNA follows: TGTGCCAGCAGCTTAAAGGGAGCTGGGGCCAACGTCCTGACTTTC.

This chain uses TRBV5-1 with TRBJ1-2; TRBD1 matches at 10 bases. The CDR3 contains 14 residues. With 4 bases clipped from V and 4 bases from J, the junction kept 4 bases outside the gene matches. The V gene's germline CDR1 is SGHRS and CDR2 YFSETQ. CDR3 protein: CASSLGTGVYGYTF. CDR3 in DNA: TGCGCCAGCAGCCTCGGGACAGGGGTCTATGGCTACACCTTC.

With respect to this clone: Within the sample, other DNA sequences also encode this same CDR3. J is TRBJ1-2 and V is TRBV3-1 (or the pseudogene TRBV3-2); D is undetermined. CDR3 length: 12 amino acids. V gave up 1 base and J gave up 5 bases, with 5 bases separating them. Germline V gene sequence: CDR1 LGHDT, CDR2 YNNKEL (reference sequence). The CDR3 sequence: CASSQGLYGYTF. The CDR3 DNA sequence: TGTGCCAGCAGCCAAGGGCTTTATGGCTACACCTTC.

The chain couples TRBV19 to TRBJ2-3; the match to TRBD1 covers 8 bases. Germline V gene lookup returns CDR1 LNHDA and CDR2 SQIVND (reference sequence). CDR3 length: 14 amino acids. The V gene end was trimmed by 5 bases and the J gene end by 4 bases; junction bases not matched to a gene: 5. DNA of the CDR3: TGTGCCAGTAGTCGACAGGGGATCCCAGATACGCAGTATTTT. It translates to CASSRQGIPDTQYF.

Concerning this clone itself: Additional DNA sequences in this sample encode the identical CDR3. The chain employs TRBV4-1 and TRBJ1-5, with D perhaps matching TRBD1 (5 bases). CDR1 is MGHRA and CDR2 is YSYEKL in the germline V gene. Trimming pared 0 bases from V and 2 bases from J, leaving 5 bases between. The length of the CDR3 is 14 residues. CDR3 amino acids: CASSQDRGNQPQHF. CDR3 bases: TGCGCCAGCAGCCAAGACAGGGGCAATCAGCCCCAGCATTTT.

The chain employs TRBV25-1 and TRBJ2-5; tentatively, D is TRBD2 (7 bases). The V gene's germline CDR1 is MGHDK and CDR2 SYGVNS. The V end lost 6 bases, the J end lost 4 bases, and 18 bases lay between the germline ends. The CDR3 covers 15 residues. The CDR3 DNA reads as TGTGCCAGCAGAGAGGGGGGGGCCGGGGGAGAGACCCAGTACTTC. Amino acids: CASREGGAGGETQYF.

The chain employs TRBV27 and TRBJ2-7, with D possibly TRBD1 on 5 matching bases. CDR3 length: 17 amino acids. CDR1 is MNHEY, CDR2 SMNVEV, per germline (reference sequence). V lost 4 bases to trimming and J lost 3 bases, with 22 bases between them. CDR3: CASSSLTDLGSYYEQYF. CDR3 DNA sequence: TGTGCCAGCAGTTCGTTGACAGATTTGGGATCCTACTACGAGCAGTACTTC.